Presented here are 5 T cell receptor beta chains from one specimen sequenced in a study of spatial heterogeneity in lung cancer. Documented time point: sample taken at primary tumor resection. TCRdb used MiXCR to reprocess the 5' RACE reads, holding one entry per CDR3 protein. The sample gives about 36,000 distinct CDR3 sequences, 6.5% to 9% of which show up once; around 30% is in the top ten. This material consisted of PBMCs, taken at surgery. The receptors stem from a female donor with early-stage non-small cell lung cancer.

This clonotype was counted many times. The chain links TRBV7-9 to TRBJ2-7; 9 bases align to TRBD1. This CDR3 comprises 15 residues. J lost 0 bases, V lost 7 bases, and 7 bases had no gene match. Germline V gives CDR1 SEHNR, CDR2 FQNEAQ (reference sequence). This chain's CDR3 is CASTAGTGSSYEQYF. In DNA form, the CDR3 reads TGTGCCAGCACCGCGGGGACAGGGTCCTCCTACGAGCAGTACTTC.

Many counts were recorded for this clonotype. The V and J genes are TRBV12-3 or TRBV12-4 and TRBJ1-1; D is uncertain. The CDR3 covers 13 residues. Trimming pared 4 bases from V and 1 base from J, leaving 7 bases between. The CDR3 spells CASSSLGNTEAFF. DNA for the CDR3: TGTGCCAGCAGTTCACTTGGGAACACTGAAGCTTTCTTT.

CDR3 nucleotides: TGTGCCAGCAGCTCCCCCGGACTAGCTTGGGATGAGCAGTTCTTC. This codes for CASSSPGLAWDEQFF. This chain connects TRBV7-2 to TRBJ2-1; 8 nucleotides agree with TRBD2. This CDR3 spans 15 amino acids. Germline V lookup: CDR1 SGHTA, CDR2 FQGNSA. With V trimmed by 4 bases and J by 8 bases, 10 bases remained unmatched.

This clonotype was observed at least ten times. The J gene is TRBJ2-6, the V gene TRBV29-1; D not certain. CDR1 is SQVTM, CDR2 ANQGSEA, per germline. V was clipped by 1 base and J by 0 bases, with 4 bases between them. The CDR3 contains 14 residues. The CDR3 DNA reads TGCAGCGTTGAAGGAGACTCTGGGGCCAACGTCCTGACTTTC. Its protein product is CSVEGDSGANVLTF.

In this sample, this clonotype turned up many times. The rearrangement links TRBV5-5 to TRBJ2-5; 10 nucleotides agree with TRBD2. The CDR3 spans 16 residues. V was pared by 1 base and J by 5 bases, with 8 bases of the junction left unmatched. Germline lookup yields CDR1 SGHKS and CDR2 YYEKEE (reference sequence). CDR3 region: CASSLQASGRRETQYF. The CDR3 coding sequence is TGTGCCAGCAGCTTGCAGGCTAGCGGGAGACGGGAGACCCAGTACTTC.